A single sample gave rise to the 23 T cell receptor beta chains below, sequenced in a study of T cell responses to AZD1222 COVID-19 vaccine. Clones were sequenced by immunoSEQ multiplex PCR, and TCRdb holds only the in-frame ones, with some missing. Of 80,000 or so clones in the sample, 87% were seen once. The sequencing used peripheral blood, collected on day 0 of AZD1222 vaccination. The receptors originated from an adult in good health.

The chain uses TRBV9 and TRBJ1-1; TRBD1 is a possible D gene (6 bases). Trimming left V 5 bases short and J 1 base short, with 9 bases between. CDR3 length: 13 residues. The germline V gene has CDR1 SGDLS and CDR2 YYNGEE. The chain's CDR3 is CASSAQGNTEAFF. The CDR3 DNA reads as TGTGCCAGCAGTGCACAGGGGAACACTGAAGCTTTCTTT.

This clone came up once. The chain recombines TRBV27 with TRBJ1-2; D not resolved. This CDR3 is 14 amino acids long. Deletions cut 6 bases from V and 0 bases from J, with 11 bases between. Germline CDR1 MNHEY, CDR2 SMNVEV (reference sequence). DNA for the CDR3: TGTGCCAGCAGCTCCGTCGTGTCTAACTATGGCTACACCTTC. It codes for CASSSVVSNYGYTF.

This chain uses TRBV30 with TRBJ2-1, with 10 nucleotides matching TRBD2. Germline lookup yields CDR1 GTSNPN and CDR2 SVGIG (reference sequence). The V segment lost 1 base and the J segment 0 bases; nucleotides outside the gene matches: 3. This CDR3 is built from 16 residues. The CDR3: CAWSGLAGSSYNEQFF. The DNA of the CDR3 is TGTGCCTGGAGTGGACTAGCGGGTAGCTCCTACAATGAGCAGTTCTTC.

This chain connects TRBV5-6 to TRBJ1-2, with unresolved D. Looked up from germline, CDR1 is SGHDT and CDR2 is YYEEEE. V was trimmed by 0 bases and J by 7 bases, leaving 16 bases between them. The length of the CDR3 is 15 residues. This CDR3 reads CASSLAGNGDRGYTF. The CDR3 nucleotides read TGTGCCAGCAGCTTGGCCGGGAACGGCGATCGTGGCTACACCTTC. The full variable domain, completed using reference TRBV5-6 and TRBJ1-2, is DAGVTQSPTHLIKTRGQQVTLRCSPKSGHDTVSWYQQALGQGPQFIFQYYEEEERQRGNFPDRFSGHQFPNYSSELNVNALLLGDSALYLCASSLAGNGDRGYTFGSGTRLTVV.

V gene TRBV6-5 combines with J gene TRBJ1-5, with TRBD1 identical over 10 bases. V lost 6 bases, J lost 5 bases, and 7 bases stayed unmatched. Germline CDR1 and CDR2: MNHEY and SVGAGI. This CDR3 is built from 15 residues. The CDR3, as DNA: TGTGCCAGCAGCGGACAGGGGGTGGTGGATCAGCCCCAGCATTTT. The encoded protein is CASSGQGVVDQPQHF.

The rearrangement uses TRBV2 and TRBJ1-6; D is perhaps TRBD1 (6 bases). The V end was cut by 6 bases, the J end by 1 base, with 10 bases between. Per germline, CDR1 SNHLY and CDR2 FYNNEI. The CDR3 length is 15 residues. The DNA of the CDR3 is TGTGCCAGCAGGGGGGGCGGGTCCTATAATTCACCCCTCCACTTT. This codes for CASRGGGSYNSPLHF.

This clone was found once. This rearrangement joins TRBV11-3 to TRBJ1-5; tentative D call: TRBD1 (5 bases). The CDR3 is 15 residues long. Germline V gene lookup returns CDR1 SGHNT and CDR2 YENEEA. Trimming removed 1 base at V and 4 bases at J, with 11 bases between. The CDR3 DNA sequence: TGTGCCAGCAGCTTAGCCCATGGGGGTAATCAGCCCCAGCATTTT. This codes for CASSLAHGGNQPQHF.

This chain uses TRBV11-2 with TRBJ1-1; D perhaps matches TRBD1 (6 bases). The CDR3 has 14 residues. CDR1 is SGHAT, CDR2 FQNNGV, per germline. The germline V and J ends were trimmed by 1 base and 5 bases, with 11 bases remaining between them. As DNA, the CDR3 is TGTGCCAGCAGCTTAGTTTCGGGGGCGACTGAAGCTTTCTTT. Translating gives CASSLVSGATEAFF.

The chain uses TRBV2 and TRBJ1-5; D unresolved. Germline CDR1 is SNHLY and CDR2 is FYNNEI. V dropped 3 bases and J dropped 1 base, with 10 bases sitting between them. The CDR3 is made up of 15 amino acids. The CDR3 DNA follows: TGTGCCAGCAGTGAGTGGGAGAGCAGCAATCAGCCCCAGCATTTT. Translating it yields CASSEWESSNQPQHF.

The chain links TRBV18 to TRBJ1-2; D perhaps matches TRBD1 (6 bases). CDR3 size: 15 residues. Germline V CDR1 and CDR2: KGHSH, LQKENI. Between the trimmed V and J ends, which lost 2 bases and 0 bases, there was a span of 10 bases. CDR3 DNA: TGTGCCAGCTCACCAGCGGACAGCCCTAACTATGGCTACACCTTC. Residues: CASSPADSPNYGYTF.

This clone has a single count. This chain connects TRBV5-6 to TRBJ2-7, with D perhaps being TRBD1 or TRBD2 (5 bases each). Looked up from germline, CDR1 is SGHDT and CDR2 is YYEEEE. The length of the CDR3 is 15 residues. Trimming cost V 0 bases and J 2 bases, with 12 bases left between them. CDR3 amino acids: CASSLGRDGPYEQYF. DNA for the CDR3: TGTGCCAGCAGCTTGGGCCGGGACGGCCCCTACGAGCAGTACTTC.

The chain carries TRBV5-1 and TRBJ2-6; D gene unclear. Trimming took off 4 bases at V and 0 bases at J, with 5 bases between the two ends. CDR3 size: 14 residues. Germline V gives CDR1 SGHRS, CDR2 YFSETQ. The CDR3 bases are TGCGCCAGCAGCCGGACCTCTGGGGCCAACGTCCTGACTTTC. It is translated as CASSRTSGANVLTF.

This sequence joins TRBV7-5 and TRBJ2-1; TRBD1 was called by the table and not checked on the DNA. TRBV7-5 is listed as a pseudogene. This CDR3 spans 13 amino acids. The CDR3 region is CARSPEGDFEQFF. The CDR3 region has the DNA TGTGCCAGAAGCCCAGAGGGGGATTTCGAGCAGTTCTTC.

The chain recombines TRBV19 with TRBJ1-4, with 7 bases fitting TRBD1. J lost 4 bases, V lost 5 bases, and 7 bases had no gene match. Germline lookup yields CDR1 LNHDA and CDR2 SQIVND (reference sequence). This CDR3 region has 15 residues. The CDR3 here is CASSQTQGGNEKLFF. CDR3 DNA: TGTGCCAGTAGTCAAACGCAGGGGGGTAATGAAAAACTGTTTTTT.

The genes are TRBV9 and TRBJ2-7; D is possibly TRBD1 (5 bases). Germline assignment: CDR1 SGDLS and CDR2 YYNGEE. The V gene lost 0 bases and the J gene lost 3 bases, with 13 bases spanning the gap. The CDR3 sequence is 15 residues long. This CDR3 reads CASSVAQGMGYEQYF. DNA of the CDR3: TGTGCCAGCAGCGTAGCGCAGGGAATGGGCTACGAGCAGTACTTC.

The chain has TRBV7-2 and TRBJ1-4, with 7 bases matching TRBD1. V gave up 5 bases and J gave up 7 bases; unmatched junction bases: 10. CDR1 and CDR2 from the germline V gene are SGHTA and FQGNSA. The CDR3 runs 15 residues. The DNA for the CDR3 is TGTGCCAGCAGCCCCCGACAGGGTCTGGGTGAAAAACTGTTTTTT. Residues: CASSPRQGLGEKLFF.

This chain connects TRBV12-3 or TRBV12-4 to TRBJ2-3; no clear D gene. The CDR3 is 12 residues long. The ends were cut back, 2 bases at V and 4 bases at J, with 4 bases in the middle. The DNA for the CDR3 is TGTGCCAGCAGTTTATGGGCAGATACGCAGTATTTT. Protein: CASSLWADTQYF.

This chain joins TRBV30 and TRBJ1-1; D possibly corresponds to TRBD1 (5 bases). The CDR3 sequence is 14 residues long. CDR1 and CDR2 from the germline V gene are GTSNPN and SVGIG (reference sequence). V was cut by 4 bases and J by 6 bases, with 18 bases left in between. CDR3 coding DNA: TGTGCCTGGATGGTTTTGGTAGGGACCGCTGAAGCTTTCTTT. This gives the protein CAWMVLVGTAEAFF.

The rearrangement uses TRBV5-1 and TRBJ1-1; 7 bases match TRBD1. After removal of 2 bases from V and 4 bases from J, the junction contained 11 bases not matched to a gene. This CDR3 is 16 amino acids long. The germline V gene has CDR1 SGHRS and CDR2 YFSETQ. CDR3: CASSFDRVEIGTEAFF. CDR3 coding DNA: TGCGCCAGCAGCTTCGACAGGGTCGAGATTGGCACTGAAGCTTTCTTT.

The V call is TRBV4-3, the J call TRBJ2-3; D unresolved. The CDR3 has 13 residues. Trimming shortened V by 1 base and J by 6 bases, and 8 bases separated the two germline ends. Germline CDR1 LGHNA, CDR2 YSLEER. CDR3 in amino acids: CASSQVPWDTQYF. The CDR3 DNA is TGCGCCAGCAGCCAAGTCCCGTGGGATACGCAGTATTTT.

The chain uses TRBV27 and TRBJ1-3; 12 bases fit TRBD1. This CDR3 comprises 15 residues. The germline gives CDR1 MNHEY, CDR2 SMNVEV (reference sequence). The junction had 5 bases not matched to a gene; V was cut back by 5 bases and J by 6 bases. The CDR3 is CASSALGQGANTIYF. The CDR3 DNA follows: TGTGCCAGCAGTGCCCTGGGACAGGGGGCAAACACCATATATTTT.

V is TRBV18 and J is TRBJ1-5, with unresolved D. Germline V gene sequence: CDR1 KGHSH, CDR2 LQKENI. Trimming took 2 bases from V and 3 from J, leaving 8 bases between them. This CDR3 spans 14 amino acids. The CDR3 bases are TGTGCCAGCTCACCAGACACGGACAATCAGCCCCAGCATTTT. Translating it yields CASSPDTDNQPQHF.

V and J are TRBV10-3 and TRBJ1-6, with a tentative D call TRBD1 (5 bases). V was trimmed by 2 bases and J by 9 bases, leaving 14 bases between them. The CDR3 contains 15 residues. Per germline, CDR1 ENHRY and CDR2 SYGVKD. The CDR3 sequence: CAISEAVQGTSPLHF. DNA for the CDR3: TGTGCCATCAGTGAGGCAGTCCAGGGAACTTCACCCCTCCACTTT.